The 29 T cell receptor beta chains below come from one sample, sequenced in a study of blood T cell repertoires in COVID-19. Generated by immunoSEQ multiplex PCR, the TCRdb table keeps only in-frame clones and is missing some. The sample yields around 150,000 clones, roughly four fifths seen once. The sequenced material came from peripheral blood. Receptors originate from a man aged 60 to 69 with active or convalescent COVID-19.

The count of this clone is one. The rearrangement links TRBV6-2 or TRBV6-3 to TRBJ2-2, with no clear D. V lost 2 bases to trimming and J lost 0 bases, with 7 bases between them. Germline values: CDR1 MNHEY, CDR2 SVGEGT. The CDR3 runs to 15 residues. The CDR3 reads CASSYGLSNTGELFF. DNA for the CDR3: TGTGCCAGCAGTTACGGGCTTTCGAACACCGGGGAGCTGTTTTTT.

The chain uses TRBV5-8 and TRBJ2-7; weak D call: TRBD1 (5 bases). CDR3 length: 14 amino acids. V lost 0 bases, J lost 0 bases, and 7 bases lay in between. In germline, CDR1 is SGHTS, CDR2 YDEGEE. CDR3 nucleotide sequence: TGTGCCAGCAGCTTGGACAGGAGCTCCTACGAGCAGTACTTC. Translated: CASSLDRSSYEQYF.

The genes are TRBV9 and TRBJ2-2; 11 bases fit TRBD1. The CDR3 runs to 16 residues. The germline CDR1 and CDR2 sequences are SGDLS and YYNGEE. V gave up 3 bases and J gave up 4 bases; unmatched junction bases: 5. In DNA form, the CDR3 reads TGTGCCAGCAGCGCGCCGGGACAGGGGGGCACCGGGGAGCTGTTTTTT. Translation: CASSAPGQGGTGELFF.

The rearrangement joins TRBV7-9 to TRBJ1-1; possible D gene TRBD1, 5 bases. The ends were cut back, 5 bases at V and 5 bases at J, with 15 bases in the middle. Germline V CDR1 and CDR2: SEHNR, FQNEAQ (reference sequence). This CDR3 spans 14 amino acids. The CDR3 sequence is CASSPTGLGTEAFF. The DNA of the CDR3 is TGTGCCAGCAGCCCCACAGGATTGGGGACTGAAGCTTTCTTT.

The table lists this clone with a few counts. The chain carries TRBV15 and TRBJ2-6; D might be TRBD1 (5 bases). V was clipped by 5 bases and J by 4 bases, with 15 bases between them. The germline V gene encodes CDR1 LNHNV and CDR2 YYDKDF (reference sequence). CDR3 length equals 16 residues. DNA of the CDR3: TGTGCCACCAGCGATTCAGGGCAGGACGGGGCCAACGTCCTGACTTTC. This translates into CATSDSGQDGANVLTF.

The chain employs TRBV5-5 and TRBJ1-6; the D is unclear. Trimming removed 0 bases at V and 4 bases at J, with 8 bases between. The CDR3 is 15 amino acids. CDR1 is SGHKS and CDR2 is YYEKEE in the germline V gene (reference sequence). This CDR3 is CASSLGAGYNSPLHF. DNA of the CDR3: TGTGCCAGCAGCTTGGGGGCAGGTTATAATTCACCCCTCCACTTT.

This chain uses TRBV10-2 with TRBJ2-7; D gene ambiguous. Deletions cut 4 bases from V and 7 bases from J, with 8 bases between. The CDR3 runs 11 residues. Germline assignment: CDR1 WSHSY and CDR2 SAAADI. CDR3 nucleotides: TGCGCCAGCAGTGGGAGAGAGGAGCAGTACTTC. Residues: CASSGREEQYF.

This clone was counted a single time. V and J are TRBV27 and TRBJ2-2, with 7 bases that match TRBD1. This CDR3 region has 13 residues. V shed 8 bases, J shed 4 bases, and the junction held 4 bases outside the gene matches. Germline CDR1 is MNHEY and CDR2 is SMNVEV (reference sequence). The CDR3: CASSNRGTGELFF. The CDR3 nucleotides are TGTGCCAGCTCTAACAGGGGCACCGGGGAGCTGTTTTTT.

The rearrangement uses TRBV28 and TRBJ2-2; tentative D call: TRBD2 (6 bases). CDR1 and CDR2 from the germline V gene are MDHEN and SYDVKM. V dropped 8 bases and J dropped 1 base, with 14 bases sitting between them. The CDR3 loop spans 15 amino acids. For the CDR3, the DNA is TGTGCCAGCGGGTTCTCGGGACTGAACACCGGGGAGCTGTTTTTT. Protein sequence: CASGFSGLNTGELFF.

This clone was counted a single time. The chain joins TRBV6-5 to TRBJ2-7; D may be TRBD1 (6 bases). Germline CDR1 MNHEY, CDR2 SVGAGI. The V end was cut by 7 bases, the J end by 4 bases, with 14 bases between. CDR3 size: 13 residues. CDR3 nucleotide sequence: TGTGCCAGCACTCCAGGGGCCGGGTACGAGCAGTACTTC. Translated, it gives CASTPGAGYEQYF.

V gene TRBV11-2 combines with J gene TRBJ2-7, with no clear D. The germline gives CDR1 SGHAT, CDR2 FQNNGV. Between the trimmed V and J ends, which lost 2 bases and 1 base, there was a span of 12 bases. The CDR3 is 15 amino acids. The CDR3 here is CASSLLPGPSYEQYF. DNA for the CDR3: TGTGCCAGCAGCTTACTCCCTGGCCCATCCTACGAGCAGTACTTC.

This clone was detected only once. CDR3 nucleotide sequence: TGTGCCAGCAGTGACAGGGGAATACAGCCCCAGCATTTT. It translates to CASSDRGIQPQHF. The V gene is TRBV6-1, the J gene TRBJ1-5; D is possibly TRBD1 (6 bases). Germline-derived CDR1 and CDR2 are MNHNS and SASEGT. Trimming took 3 bases from V and 7 from J, leaving 10 bases between them. CDR3 size: 13 residues.

The chain combines TRBV18 with TRBJ2-7; tentatively, D is TRBD2 (5 bases). The CDR3 consists of 13 residues. Trimming pared 3 bases from V and 7 bases from J, leaving 13 bases between. Per the germline V gene, CDR1 is KGHSH and CDR2 is LQKENI. CDR3 loop: CASSPPLGGEQYF. CDR3 DNA sequence: TGTGCCAGCTCACCCCCATTGGGCGGGGAGCAGTACTTC.

This chain uses TRBV28 with TRBJ2-3; 13 bases are shared with TRBD2. The CDR3 is 22 amino acids. From germline, CDR1 is MDHEN and CDR2 SYDVKM. V shed 3 bases, J shed 3 bases, and the junction held 21 bases outside the gene matches. CDR3 bases: TGTGCCAGCAGTTTCCCCTCTCTCGGACTAGCGGGAGATCGGTTTTGGACAGATACGCAGTATTTT. This gives the protein CASSFPSLGLAGDRFWTDTQYF.

The rearrangement links TRBV27 to TRBJ2-2; D may be TRBD2 (5 bases). This CDR3 is 17 amino acids long. Trimming removed 2 bases from V and 0 bases from J, with 13 bases in between. Germline V gene sequence: CDR1 MNHEY, CDR2 SMNVEV (reference sequence). As DNA, the CDR3 is TGTGCCAGCAGTTTAATGAAGTCGACTACGAACACCGGGGAGCTGTTTTTT. This codes for CASSLMKSTTNTGELFF.

In this sample, this clone turned up once. The chain joins TRBV5-4 to TRBJ1-6; 8 bases match TRBD1. Germline CDR1 SGHNT, CDR2 YYREEE (reference sequence). The CDR3 is 14 amino acids. Unmatched junction bases numbered 4, after V lost 3 bases and J lost 8 bases. The CDR3 bases are TGTGCCAGCAGCTCGGACAGGGCGGATTCACCCCTCCACTTT. Amino acid sequence: CASSSDRADSPLHF.

The V and J genes are TRBV29-1 and TRBJ2-3, with D possibly matching TRBD2 (6 bases). The CDR3 length is 15 residues. The V gene's germline CDR1 is SQVTM and CDR2 ANQGSEA. V lost 1 base and J lost 0, with 11 bases in between. CDR3 residues: CSVEVSGKSTDTQYF. Written as DNA, the CDR3 is TGCAGCGTTGAAGTTAGCGGAAAGAGCACAGATACGCAGTATTTT.

The table lists this clone with a few counts. V gene TRBV27 combines with J gene TRBJ1-5; the D gene is possibly TRBD1 (6 bases). Germline V gene sequence: CDR1 MNHEY, CDR2 SMNVEV (reference sequence). With 3 bases removed from V and 5 bases from J, the gap between germline ends came to 8 bases. The CDR3 extends over 13 amino acids. The CDR3 DNA reads TGTGCCAGCAGTTTTAAGGGGGATCAGCCCCAGCATTTT. Its protein product is CASSFKGDQPQHF.

The chain joins TRBV10-3 to TRBJ2-3; 10 bases line up with TRBD2. The germline gives CDR1 ENHRY, CDR2 SYGVKD. V shed 6 bases and J 0 bases; nucleotides not matched to a gene: 12. The CDR3 is 18 amino acids. This chain's CDR3 is CAIRSNPGLAPSTDTQYF. The CDR3 DNA reads TGTGCCATCAGGTCCAATCCGGGACTAGCGCCTAGCACAGATACGCAGTATTTT.

The chain carries TRBV28 and TRBJ1-6; 7 nucleotides line up with TRBD1. The V gene's germline CDR1 is MDHEN and CDR2 SYDVKM. This CDR3 has 14 residues. V dropped 6 bases and J dropped 8; count of bases not matched to a gene: 7. Here the CDR3 reads CASSHGQGDSPLHF. The DNA of the CDR3 is TGTGCCAGCAGCCACGGGCAGGGGGATTCACCCCTCCACTTT.

The rearrangement links TRBV11-3 to TRBJ1-1; no firm D call. Germline-derived CDR1 and CDR2 are SGHNT and YENEEA. V was trimmed by 2 bases and J by 5 bases, leaving 9 bases between them. CDR3 length equals 13 residues. The CDR3 reads CASSLWGGTEAFF. The DNA of the CDR3 is TGTGCCAGCAGCTTATGGGGAGGTACTGAAGCTTTCTTT.

The rearrangement links TRBV9 to TRBJ2-1; 8 nucleotides agree with TRBD2. V lost 0 bases and J lost 2; bases outside the gene matches: 4. Germline V CDR1 and CDR2: SGDLS, YYNGEE. The length of the CDR3 is 16 residues. The CDR3 protein is CASSVVSGGPYNEQFF. The CDR3 region has the DNA TGTGCCAGCAGCGTAGTGAGCGGGGGCCCCTACAATGAGCAGTTCTTC. The complete variable domain, with remaining parts taken from reference TRBV9 and TRBJ2-1, reads DSGVTQTPKHLITATGQRVTLRCSPRSGDLSVYWYQQSLDQGLQFLIQYYNGEERAKGNILERFSAQQFPDLHSELNLSSLELGDSALYFCASSVVSGGPYNEQFFGPGTRLTVL.

This sequence joins TRBV5-4 and TRBJ2-3; the match to TRBD2 covers 7 bases. From germline, CDR1 is SGHNT and CDR2 YYREEE (reference sequence). V gave up 2 bases and J gave up 5 bases; unmatched junction bases: 5. The CDR3 has 14 amino acids. CDR3 DNA: TGTGCCAGCAGCTTCAGCGGGGACGGAGATACGCAGTATTTT. It is translated as CASSFSGDGDTQYF.

In this sample, this clone turned up once. The chain recombines TRBV5-4 with TRBJ1-1; D remains unclear. The germline V gene has CDR1 SGHNT and CDR2 YYREEE (reference sequence). Trimming shortened V by 4 bases and J by 3 bases, and 7 bases separated the two germline ends. The CDR3 consists of 12 residues. DNA of the CDR3: TGTGCCAGCAGCGGGAGGGACACTGAAGCTTTCTTT. Its protein is CASSGRDTEAFF.

The chain uses TRBV9 and TRBJ1-2; 8 bases are a match to TRBD1. This CDR3 region has 14 residues. Germline V gene lookup returns CDR1 SGDLS and CDR2 YYNGEE. The J segment lost 8 bases and the V segment lost 3 bases, leaving 9 bases of the junction unmatched. The CDR3, as DNA: TGTGCCAGCAGCGCGGACAGGGTTGATCACGGCTACACCTTC. Translation gives CASSADRVDHGYTF.

The genes are TRBV6-5 and TRBJ1-1; D is uncertain. CDR3 length equals 14 residues. The V end was cut by 2 bases, the J end by 8 bases, with 15 bases between. CDR1 is MNHEY, CDR2 SVGAGI, per germline. CDR3 sequence (DNA): TGTGCCAGCAGTTACGAGGCAGAACGGAGCGAAGCTTTCTTT. Protein: CASSYEAERSEAFF.

The chain employs TRBV2 and TRBJ1-2; D might be TRBD1 (6 bases). This CDR3 region has 13 residues. Germline V gene lookup returns CDR1 SNHLY and CDR2 FYNNEI. Trimming removed 7 bases from V and 2 bases from J, with 11 bases in between. The CDR3 loop is CASTGDNNYGYTF. The CDR3 coding sequence is TGTGCCAGCACCGGGGACAACAACTATGGCTACACCTTC.

The chain employs TRBV6-2 or TRBV6-3 and TRBJ2-7; tentatively, D is TRBD1 (6 bases). Germline lookup yields CDR1 MNHEY and CDR2 SVGEGT. With 5 bases removed from V and 4 bases from J, the gap between germline ends came to 18 bases. The CDR3 extends over 15 amino acids. The CDR3 spells CASSLTQQGTYEQYF. Here the CDR3 DNA reads TGTGCCAGCAGTCTTACCCAACAGGGTACGTACGAGCAGTACTTC.

This sequence joins TRBV20-1 and TRBJ2-5, with 10 bases fitting TRBD2. The V gene's germline CDR1 is DFQATT and CDR2 SNEGSKA (reference sequence). The CDR3 is 15 residues long. With 3 bases clipped from V and 5 bases from J, the junction kept 9 bases outside the gene matches. As DNA, the CDR3 is TGCAGTGCTAGTCGAGCGGGGGGGCGTCGGGAGACCCAGTACTTC. Its protein is CSASRAGGRRETQYF.